Following are 3 T cell receptor beta chains from one sample sequenced in a study of long-term antiretroviral therapy in people with HIV. Survey level was the resolution at which the v3.0 immunoSEQ assay ran. Assay: immunoSEQ multiplex PCR; the TCRdb copy retains only in-frame clones and omits some. The repertoire includes tens of thousands of clones, more than 90% of them detected once, and 7.5% to 9% sits in the top ten. The sample consisted of unsorted PBMCs, taken about 6.6 years after starting antiretroviral therapy. These receptors came from a man aged 30-40 years with HIV.

The V and J genes are TRBV5-4 and TRBJ2-3; 8 bases fit TRBD1. V lost 10 bases to trimming and J lost 1 base; unmatched junction nucleotides: 5. CDR3 length equals 13 residues. Germline-derived CDR1 and CDR2 are SGHNT and YYREEE (reference sequence). The CDR3: CAGTGQGTDTQYF. The CDR3 DNA reads as TGTGCCGGGACAGGCCAAGGCACAGATACGCAGTATTTT.

V and J are TRBV15 and TRBJ2-7; 10 bases are shared with TRBD1. CDR1 is LNHNV and CDR2 is YYDKDF in the germline V gene (reference sequence). The CDR3 is 24 residues long. With 11 bases clipped from V and 2 bases from J, the junction kept 39 bases outside the gene matches. The CDR3 sequence is CAPHGRGPETYQSVKDRGTYEQYF. CDR3 bases: TGTGCCCCCCACGGGCGAGGCCCCGAAACTTATCAATCTGTCAAGGACAGGGGGACCTACGAGCAGTACTTC.

Concerning this clone itself: One end of the junction does not line up with germline, which may come from a read error. This chain connects TRBV6-6 to TRBJ1-5; the D gene is possibly TRBD1 (6 bases). This CDR3 is built from 12 residues. Germline CDR1 MNHNY, CDR2 SVGAGI (reference sequence). In DNA form, the CDR3 reads TGTGCCAGCAGTGGCAGGGGTCAGGCCCAGCATTTT. Amino acid sequence: CASSGRGQAQHF.